This TCR beta chain derives from a study of T cell repertoires in cytomegalovirus infection. Study summary: Public TCR beta signatures indicated both CMV infection and matching HLA type.

This clonotype was detected a few times. Its target is not known. Via MiXCR, TCRdb re-called the reads, giving one row per CDR3 protein. The repertoire holds 680,000 or so distinct CDR3 sequences, with approximately 34% as singletons. Regarding the study as a whole: Within the response measured ex vivo, HLA-C-restricted CMV-specific TCR beta clonotypes were dominant. Public TCR beta family frequency separated CMV-and-HLA carriers, including in an independent cohort.

Sequenced input: PBMCs. This clonotype originated in a human donor in good health (CMV status not recorded). Some clones in this sample may be carry-over from other donors' samples.

The CDR3 protein is CSGAEIPSTDTQYF. Written as DNA, the CDR3 is TGCAGCGGGGCGGAGATTCCAAGCACAGATACGCAGTATTTT. The V and J genes are TRBV29-1 and TRBJ2-3; no firm D call. Trimming pared 7 bases from V and 0 bases from J, leaving 14 bases between. The CDR3 extends over 14 amino acids. Germline V CDR1 and CDR2: SQVTM, ANQGSEA.